This T cell receptor beta chain originates from a study of control samples from healthy donors and cancer patients. The protocol was immunoSEQ multiplex PCR, while the TCRdb copy is restricted to in-frame clones and leaves out a portion. The sample records more than 85,000 clones, 75% to 95% being singletons. Sequenced: blood. This sequence originates from a human donor in good health. The donor label of this sample is uncertain.

CDR3 residues: CASSTVGFTDTQYF. Written as DNA, the CDR3 is TGTGCCAGCAGCACGGTCGGTTTCACAGATACGCAGTATTTT. V gene TRBV7-9 combines with J gene TRBJ2-3; D gene uncertain. CDR1 is SEHNR, CDR2 FQNEAQ, per germline (reference sequence). The germline V and J ends were trimmed by 5 bases and 2 bases, with 11 bases remaining between them. There are 14 residues in the CDR3.